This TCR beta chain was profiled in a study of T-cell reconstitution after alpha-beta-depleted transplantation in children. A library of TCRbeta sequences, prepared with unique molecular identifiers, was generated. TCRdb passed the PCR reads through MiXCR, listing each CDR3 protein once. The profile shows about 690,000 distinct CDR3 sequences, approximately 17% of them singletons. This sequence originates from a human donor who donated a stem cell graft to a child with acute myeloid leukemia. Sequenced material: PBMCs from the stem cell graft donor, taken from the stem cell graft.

The CDR3 region has the DNA TGTGCCAGCAGCCCCAGAGGCTCAAGCTCTGGAAACACCATATATTTT. Translated: CASSPRGSSSGNTIYF. This chain uses TRBV7-6 with TRBJ1-3; D call uncertain. Trimming took off 5 bases at V and 0 bases at J, with 14 bases between the two ends. Germline lookup yields CDR1 SGHVS and CDR2 FNYEAQ. CDR3 size: 16 residues.